Presented here are 24 T cell receptor beta chains from one specimen sequenced in a study of tumor-infiltrating lymphocytes in primary liver carcinoma. Production of TCR beta cDNA used roughly 480 ng total RNA together with a constant-region primer. For TCR beta, libraries were produced by three nested multiplex PCR rounds using slightly modified ARM-PCR. A C-beta reverse primer and TRBV1-TRBV30 forward primers served in each of the first two PCR rounds, at 10 cycles apiece. One entry per CDR3 protein results from TCRdb running MiXCR on the multiplex PCR reads. The sample yields hundreds of thousands of distinct CDR3 sequences, more than 55% seen once. Germline DNA was also extracted, while the blood RNA originated from unsorted whole blood. The sample consisted of peripheral blood. The source is a woman aged 30 to 39 with primary liver carcinoma and hepatitis B virus infection.

The chain has TRBV9 and TRBJ2-7; 9 nucleotides agree with TRBD2. Germline V CDR1 and CDR2: SGDLS, YYNGEE. V shed 0 bases and J 3 bases; nucleotides not matched to a gene: 4. This CDR3 has 15 amino acids. The CDR3 nucleotides are TGTGCCAGCAGCGTAGAAGCGGGAGGATACTACGAGCAGTACTTC. Translated: CASSVEAGGYYEQYF.

This clonotype was counted at least ten times. The chain uses TRBV12-3 or TRBV12-4 and TRBJ1-6, with D hard to call. The CDR3 is 14 residues long. The V and J ends lost 5 bases and 7 bases respectively, with 12 bases between them. CDR3 protein: CASSDTGLNSPLHF. CDR3 coding DNA: TGTGCCAGCAGTGACACTGGGCTCAATTCACCCCTCCACTTT.

This clonotype has more than one count but fewer than ten. The DNA of the CDR3 is TGTGCCAGCAGTTACCAGGGTCTAGCGGGACAGGGGGAGCTGTTTTTT. Its translation: CASSYQGLAGQGELFF. The genes are TRBV6-2 or TRBV6-3 and TRBJ2-2; 9 positions agree with TRBD2. CDR1 MNHEY and CDR2 SVGEGT come from the germline V gene. This CDR3 comprises 16 residues. V lost 2 bases, J lost 8 bases, and 9 bases stayed unmatched.

The chain employs TRBV7-8 and TRBJ2-6; 15 bases map to TRBD2. Germline CDR1 SGHVS, CDR2 FQNEAQ. V dropped 1 base and J dropped 3; count of bases not matched to a gene: 4. This CDR3 has 19 amino acids. The CDR3 is CASSLGRTSGRVGANVLTF. The CDR3 bases are TGTGCCAGCAGCTTAGGCCGGACTAGCGGGAGGGTTGGGGCCAACGTCCTGACTTTC. The full variable domain, in which reference TRBV7-8 and TRBJ2-6 provide the parts outside the CDR3, is GAGVSQSPRYKVAKRGQDVALRCDPISGHVSLFWYQQALGQGPEFLTYFQNEAQLDKSGLPSDRFFAERPEGSVSTLKIQRTQQEDSAVYLCASSLGRTSGRVGANVLTFGAGSRLTVL.

Ten or more counts support this clonotype. The V call is TRBV12-3 or TRBV12-4, the J call TRBJ2-7; TRBD2 matches at 9 bases. V dropped 5 bases and J dropped 2; count of bases not matched to a gene: 4. This CDR3 comprises 14 residues. The CDR3 sequence: CASSPSGAAYEQYF. CDR3 DNA sequence: TGTGCCAGCAGTCCTAGCGGGGCCGCCTACGAGCAGTACTTC.

V gene TRBV28 combines with J gene TRBJ2-1; TRBD2 matches at 10 bases. CDR1 is MDHEN, CDR2 SYDVKM, per germline. Unmatched junction bases numbered 12, after V lost 2 bases and J lost 8 bases. The CDR3 has 17 residues. CDR3 sequence: CASSLIVAGGGHDEQFF. As DNA, the CDR3 is TGTGCCAGCAGTTTAATCGTAGCGGGAGGAGGCCATGATGAGCAGTTCTTC. Complete variable domain (other parts from reference TRBV28 and TRBJ2-1): DVKVTQSSRYLVKRTGEKVFLECVQDMDHENMFWYRQDPGLGLRLIYFSYDVKMKEKGDIPEGYSVSREKKERFSLILESASTNQTSMYLCASSLIVAGGGHDEQFFGPGTRLTVL.

This clonotype has ten or more counts. This rearrangement joins TRBV11-3 to TRBJ1-5; 12 bases line up with TRBD1. The junction had 23 bases not matched to a gene; V was cut back by 8 bases and J by 3 bases. Germline loops: CDR1 SGHNT, CDR2 YENEEA. This CDR3 has 21 residues. The CDR3 DNA follows: TGTGCCAGCCTCGCCGTTGGGACAGGGGGCTCTAACCCTCTCTCCAATCAGCCCCAGCATTTT. As protein: CASLAVGTGGSNPLSNQPQHF.

The chain has TRBV28 and TRBJ1-4; D not resolved. Germline CDR1 and CDR2: MDHEN and SYDVKM. V dropped 3 bases and J dropped 7 bases, with 3 bases sitting between them. The CDR3 contains 11 residues. CDR3 bases: TGTGCCAGCAGTTTGTGTGAAAAACTGTTTTTT. It translates to CASSLCEKLFF.

This clonotype was seen only a few times. J is TRBJ2-1 and V is TRBV10-2; D is unresolved. Per germline, CDR1 WSHSY and CDR2 SAAADI. The CDR3 runs to 12 residues. V lost 6 bases to trimming and J lost 5 bases, with 8 bases between them. The DNA of the CDR3 is TGCGCCAGCAGCCCATATAACAATGAGCAGTTCTTC. This translates into CASSPYNNEQFF.

This clonotype was counted between two and nine times. The chain joins TRBV4-1 to TRBJ1-4; no reliable D call. The germline V and J ends were trimmed by 4 bases and 8 bases, with 11 bases remaining between them. The CDR3 is made up of 13 amino acids. From germline, CDR1 is MGHRA and CDR2 YSYEKL. The CDR3 DNA follows: TGCGCCAGCAGCCGAGGTGGGCAGGAAAAACTGTTTTTT. Residues: CASSRGGQEKLFF.

This clonotype has only a few counts. The chain recombines TRBV5-5 with TRBJ1-2; TRBD1 matches 9 bases. V gave up 4 bases and J gave up 4 bases; unmatched junction bases: 14. CDR3 length: 17 residues. Per germline, CDR1 SGHKS and CDR2 YYEKEE (reference sequence). CDR3 sequence: CASSPTGGRLSFYGYTF. CDR3 DNA: TGTGCCAGCAGCCCAACAGGGGGCCGACTTTCTTTCTATGGCTACACCTTC.

This clonotype showed up just a few times. The chain carries TRBV12-3 or TRBV12-4 and TRBJ2-7; D is undetermined. This CDR3 has 14 amino acids. Trimming removed 3 bases at V and 0 bases at J, with 9 bases between. CDR3 DNA: TGTGCCAGCAGTTTCCGCCACAGCTCCTACGAGCAGTACTTC. This translates into CASSFRHSSYEQYF.

This clonotype appeared a single time. The rearrangement uses TRBV30 and TRBJ2-1; 8 nucleotides match TRBD2. Germline CDR1 is GTSNPN and CDR2 is SVGIG (reference sequence). This CDR3 has 14 amino acids. J was trimmed by 4 bases and V by 7 bases; bases with no gene match: 9. Here the CDR3 DNA reads TGTGCCTCGAAATCGGGCGGGAGGTACAATGAGCAGTTCTTC. The encoded protein is CASKSGGRYNEQFF.

The J gene is TRBJ2-4, the V gene TRBV19; the match to TRBD2 covers 7 bases. The CDR3 has 12 residues. From germline, CDR1 is LNHDA and CDR2 SQIVND (reference sequence). Trimming at V came to 4 bases and at J to 12 bases, leaving 6 bases not matched to a gene. In DNA, the CDR3 is TGTGCCAGTAGTACCCGCGGGGGAGCTCAGTACTTC. This codes for CASSTRGGAQYF.

The CDR3 region has the DNA TGTGCCAGCAGTTCCTACCCGGGCTGCAATGAGCAGTTCTTC. Translated, it gives CASSSYPGCNEQFF. V and J are TRBV27 and TRBJ2-1, with D unclear. V lost 4 bases, J lost 6 bases, and 13 bases lay in between. The CDR3 totals 14 residues. CDR1 is MNHEY and CDR2 is SMNVEV in the germline V gene (reference sequence).

Points on this clonotype: At one of its ends the junction is not consistent with the germline gene, which may arise from a read error. V and J are TRBV7-9 and TRBJ2-3, with 7 bases aligning to TRBD2. The CDR3 loop spans 17 amino acids. The germline V gene has CDR1 SEHNR and CDR2 FQNEAQ (reference sequence). CDR3 coding DNA: TGTGACAGCAGAGAGGGCAGCGGGACCTCTAGCACAGATACGCAGTATTTT. Protein: CDSREGSGTSSTDTQYF.

This clonotype has only a few counts. The chain links TRBV6-5 to TRBJ2-2; possibly TRBD1 for D (5 bases). V was trimmed by 2 bases and J by 5 bases, leaving 12 bases between them. Germline CDR1 is MNHEY and CDR2 is SVGAGI. CDR3 length: 15 amino acids. The CDR3 DNA sequence: TGTGCCAGCAGTTACGGTAGGACACCGACCGGGGAGCTGTTTTTT. Encoded protein: CASSYGRTPTGELFF.

About this clonotype itself: This may be a read error, as it is one base from a much larger clone. This sequence joins TRBV5-5 and TRBJ2-2; D not resolved. V was trimmed by 5 bases and J by 6 bases, leaving 11 bases between them. There are 13 residues in the CDR3. CDR1 SGHKS and CDR2 YYEKEE come from the germline V gene (reference sequence). As DNA, the CDR3 is TGTGCCAGCAGAAACAGATGGTCCGGGGAGCTGTTTTTT. Translating gives CASRNRWSGELFF.

This chain joins TRBV13 and TRBJ1-6; perhaps TRBD1 as D (5 bases). The CDR3 runs 14 residues. V was trimmed by 5 bases and J by 6 bases, leaving 11 bases between them. In germline, CDR1 is PRHDT, CDR2 FYEKMQ (reference sequence). The CDR3 loop is CASSRGTANSPLHF. CDR3 DNA: TGTGCCAGCAGCCGTGGGACGGCTAATTCACCCCTCCACTTT.

Comments on this clonotype: A junction boundary mismatches the germline segment, possibly from a read error. V and J are TRBV11-2 and TRBJ2-1, with D hard to call. The CDR3 has 12 amino acids. The germline CDR1 and CDR2 sequences are SGHAT and FQNNGV. CDR3: CTSNFSANEQFF. Here the CDR3 DNA reads TGTACCAGCAACTTTTCAGCCAATGAGCAGTTCTTC. Using reference TRBV11-2 and TRBJ2-1 for the parts outside the CDR3, the full variable domain is EAGVAQSPRYKIIEKRQSVAFWCNPISGHATLYWYQQILGQGPKLLIQFQNNGVVDDSQLPKDRFSAERLKGVDSTLKIQPAKLEDSAVYLCTSNFSANEQFFGPGTRLTVL.

Concerning this clonotype: A much larger clone differs from this one at a single base, so this may be a read error. The chain uses TRBV4-1 and TRBJ2-1; no firm D call. Trimming shortened V by 5 bases and J by 2 bases, and 13 bases separated the two germline ends. The CDR3 consists of 15 residues. Germline CDR1 reads MGHRA; CDR2 reads YSYEKL. Here the CDR3 reads CASSFVWRAYNEQFF. DNA for the CDR3: TGCGCCAGCAGCTTTGTCTGGAGAGCCTACAATGAGCAGTTCTTC.

Turning to this clonotype: Germline and junction disagree at one end, which may indicate a read error. V gene TRBV11-2 combines with J gene TRBJ1-3; TRBD1 is a possible D gene (5 bases). Looked up from germline, CDR1 is SGHAT and CDR2 is FQNNGV. This CDR3 contains 14 residues. The CDR3: CASGLADMVNTTYF. For the CDR3, the DNA is TGTGCCAGCGGCTTAGCGGACATGGTAAACACCACATATTTT.

This clonotype was detected many times. J is TRBJ1-5 and V is TRBV6-6; unclear D gene. The length of the CDR3 is 14 residues. Trimming shortened V by 5 bases and J by 5 bases, and 13 bases separated the two germline ends. Per germline, CDR1 MNHNY and CDR2 SVGAGI (reference sequence). CDR3 loop: CASSRRGGDQPQHF. CDR3 nucleotide sequence: TGTGCCAGCAGTCGAAGAGGCGGAGATCAGCCCCAGCATTTT.

CDR3 sequence reads: CAIGGGQGKGNTIYF. In DNA form, the CDR3 reads TGTGCCATCGGCGGGGGACAGGGGAAAGGAAACACCATATATTTT. The chain joins TRBV10-3 to TRBJ1-3, with 10 bases that match TRBD1. V lost 8 bases and J lost 4; bases outside the gene matches: 8. Germline V gene data show CDR1 as ENHRY and CDR2 as SYGVKD. The length of the CDR3 is 15 residues.